Presented here are 6 T cell receptor beta chains from one specimen sequenced in a study of radiation and T cells in renal cell carcinoma. Time point given: baseline pretreatment blood. Sample treatment: 15 Gy SBRT to primary tumor, nephrectomy 4 weeks later. Profiled with immunoSEQ multiplex PCR; TCRdb holds only in-frame clones, not every one. The sample yields more than 75,000 clones, over 75% seen once. Sequencing was performed on blood, taken from a patient whose treatment included radiotherapy and nephrectomy. Receptors were obtained from a man in his 60s with renal cell carcinoma.

This rearrangement joins TRBV28 to TRBJ2-1, with 8 bases identical to TRBD2. The trim removed 4 bases at V and 3 bases at J, leaving 5 bases unmatched. Germline CDR1 is MDHEN and CDR2 is SYDVKM. This CDR3 has 15 amino acids. The CDR3 loop is CASSSRLAYYNEQFF. CDR3 nucleotides: TGTGCCAGCAGTTCCAGACTAGCGTACTACAATGAGCAGTTCTTC. The full variable domain, with the rest looked up from reference TRBV28 and TRBJ2-1, is DVKVTQSSRYLVKRTGEKVFLECVQDMDHENMFWYRQDPGLGLRLIYFSYDVKMKEKGDIPEGYSVSREKKERFSLILESASTNQTSMYLCASSSRLAYYNEQFFGPGTRLTVL.

J is TRBJ2-2 and V is TRBV15, with 12 bases matching TRBD2. V lost 0 bases and J lost 6; bases outside the gene matches: 5. CDR1 and CDR2 from the germline V gene are LNHNV and YYDKDF (reference sequence). This CDR3 comprises 17 residues. This CDR3 is CATSRDWTSGNSGELFF. The DNA of the CDR3 is TGTGCCACCAGCAGAGATTGGACTAGCGGGAATTCCGGGGAGCTGTTTTTT.

The V call is TRBV19, the J call TRBJ1-2, with D uncertain. V lost 5 bases to trimming and J lost 1 base, with 8 bases between them. Germline lookup yields CDR1 LNHDA and CDR2 SQIVND (reference sequence). CDR3 length: 13 residues. DNA for the CDR3: TGTGCCAGTAGTCAACAGATTAACTATGGCTACACCTTC. Translating it yields CASSQQINYGYTF.

The chain combines TRBV27 with TRBJ2-3; 8 positions match TRBD1. This CDR3 spans 14 amino acids. The V gene end was trimmed by 3 bases and the J gene end by 6 bases; junction bases not matched to a gene: 5. Germline lookup yields CDR1 MNHEY and CDR2 SMNVEV (reference sequence). Here the CDR3 DNA reads TGTGCCAGCAGTTTCTGGACAGGGACCGATACGCAGTATTTT. This codes for CASSFWTGTDTQYF.

The chain combines TRBV27 with TRBJ2-7, with TRBD1 matching over 8 bases. This CDR3 region has 15 residues. Germline trimming cut 2 bases from V and 2 bases from J; bases unmatched to any gene: 5. Germline values: CDR1 MNHEY, CDR2 SMNVEV (reference sequence). CDR3 loop: CASSLGTGNAYEQYF. The CDR3 DNA sequence: TGTGCCAGCAGTTTAGGGACAGGCAATGCCTACGAGCAGTACTTC.

The V and J genes are TRBV28 and TRBJ1-4; D unclear. The CDR3 consists of 16 residues. CDR1 is MDHEN and CDR2 is SYDVKM in the germline V gene. The V and J ends lost 6 bases and 0 bases respectively, with 14 bases between them. CDR3 sequence: CASSLSGLPTNEKLFF. The DNA for the CDR3 is TGTGCCAGCAGCCTATCGGGCCTCCCAACTAATGAAAAACTGTTTTTT.